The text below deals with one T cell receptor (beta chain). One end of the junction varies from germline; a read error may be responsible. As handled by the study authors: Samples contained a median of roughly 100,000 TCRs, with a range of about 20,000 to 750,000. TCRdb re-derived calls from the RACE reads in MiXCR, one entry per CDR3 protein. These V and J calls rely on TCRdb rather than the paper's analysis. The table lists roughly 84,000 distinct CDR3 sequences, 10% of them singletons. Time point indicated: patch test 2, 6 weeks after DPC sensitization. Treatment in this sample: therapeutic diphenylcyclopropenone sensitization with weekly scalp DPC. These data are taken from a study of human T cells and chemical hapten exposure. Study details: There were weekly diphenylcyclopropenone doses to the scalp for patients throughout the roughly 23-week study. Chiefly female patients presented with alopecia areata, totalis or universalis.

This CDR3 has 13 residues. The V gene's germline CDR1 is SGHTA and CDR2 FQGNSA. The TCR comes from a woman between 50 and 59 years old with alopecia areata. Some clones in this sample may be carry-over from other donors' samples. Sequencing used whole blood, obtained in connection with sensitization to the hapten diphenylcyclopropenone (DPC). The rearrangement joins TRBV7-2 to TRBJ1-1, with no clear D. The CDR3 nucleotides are TGTGCCAGCACCTTAGTCGGGAACACTGAAGCTTTCTTT. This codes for CASTLVGNTEAFF.